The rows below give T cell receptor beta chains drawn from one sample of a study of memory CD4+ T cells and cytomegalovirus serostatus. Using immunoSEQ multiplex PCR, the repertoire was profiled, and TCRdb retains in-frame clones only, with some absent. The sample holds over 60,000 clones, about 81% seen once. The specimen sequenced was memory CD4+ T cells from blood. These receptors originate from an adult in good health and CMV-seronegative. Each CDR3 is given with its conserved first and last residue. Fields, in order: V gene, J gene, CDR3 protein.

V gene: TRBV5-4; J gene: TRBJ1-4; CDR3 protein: CASSPSLSTTNEKLFF
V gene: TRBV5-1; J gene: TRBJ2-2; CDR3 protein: CASSLDPNTGELFF
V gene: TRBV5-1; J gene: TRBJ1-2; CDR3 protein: CASSLAGQLSGGYTF
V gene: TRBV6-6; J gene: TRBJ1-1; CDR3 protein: CASLRGYTEAFF
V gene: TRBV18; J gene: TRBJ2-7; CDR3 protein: CASSPGQAPYEQYF
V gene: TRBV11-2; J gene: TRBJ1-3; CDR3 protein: CASSLGGGFSGNTIYF
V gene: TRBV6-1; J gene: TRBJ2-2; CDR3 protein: CASSPGTGYGELFF
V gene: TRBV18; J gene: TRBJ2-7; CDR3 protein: CASSPPRGRVSGSYEQYF
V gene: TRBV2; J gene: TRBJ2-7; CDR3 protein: CASSEQGAGYEQYF
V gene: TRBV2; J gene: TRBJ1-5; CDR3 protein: CASAGDRGMNQPQHF
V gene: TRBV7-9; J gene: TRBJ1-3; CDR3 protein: CASSFPAGQGTGNTIYF
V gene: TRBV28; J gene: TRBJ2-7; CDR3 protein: CASSSPGLASEQYF
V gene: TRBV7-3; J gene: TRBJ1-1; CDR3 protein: CASSFARNTEAFF
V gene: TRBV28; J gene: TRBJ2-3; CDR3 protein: CASSSPLQPRTSGRDTQYF
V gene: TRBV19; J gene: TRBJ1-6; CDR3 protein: CASSIARNNSPLHF
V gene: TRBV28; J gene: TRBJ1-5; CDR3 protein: CASPPPGQLYSNQPQHF
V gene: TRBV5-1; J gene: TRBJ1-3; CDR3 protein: CASSSQEGNTIYF
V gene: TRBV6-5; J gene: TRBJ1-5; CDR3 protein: CASSPRAPNQPQHF
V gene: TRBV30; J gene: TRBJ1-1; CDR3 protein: CAWSPGRGIGTEAFF